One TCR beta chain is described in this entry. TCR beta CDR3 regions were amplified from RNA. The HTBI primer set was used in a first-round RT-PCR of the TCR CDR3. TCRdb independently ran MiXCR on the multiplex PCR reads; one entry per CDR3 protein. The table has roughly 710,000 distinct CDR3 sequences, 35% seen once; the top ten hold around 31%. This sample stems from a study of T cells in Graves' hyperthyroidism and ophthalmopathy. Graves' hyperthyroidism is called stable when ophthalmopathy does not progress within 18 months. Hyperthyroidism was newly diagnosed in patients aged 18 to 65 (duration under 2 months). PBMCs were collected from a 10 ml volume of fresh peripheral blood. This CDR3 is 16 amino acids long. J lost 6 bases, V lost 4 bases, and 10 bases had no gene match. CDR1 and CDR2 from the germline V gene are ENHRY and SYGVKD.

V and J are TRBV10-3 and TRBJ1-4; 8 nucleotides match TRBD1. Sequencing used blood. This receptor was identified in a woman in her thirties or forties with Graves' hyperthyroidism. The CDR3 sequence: CAISASVTGVYEKLFF. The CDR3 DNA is TGTGCCATCAGTGCATCAGTGACAGGGGTCTATGAAAAACTGTTTTTT.